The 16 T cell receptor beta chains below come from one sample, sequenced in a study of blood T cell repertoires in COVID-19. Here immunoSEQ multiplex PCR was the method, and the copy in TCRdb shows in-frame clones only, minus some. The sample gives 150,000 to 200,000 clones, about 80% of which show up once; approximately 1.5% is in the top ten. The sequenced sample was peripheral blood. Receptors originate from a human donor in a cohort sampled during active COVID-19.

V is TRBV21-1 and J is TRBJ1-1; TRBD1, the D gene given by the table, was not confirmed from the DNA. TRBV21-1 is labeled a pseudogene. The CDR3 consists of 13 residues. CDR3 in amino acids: CASKGQGTRYAFF. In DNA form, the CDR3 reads TGTGCCAGCAAGGGACAGGGGACACGATACGCTTTCTTT.

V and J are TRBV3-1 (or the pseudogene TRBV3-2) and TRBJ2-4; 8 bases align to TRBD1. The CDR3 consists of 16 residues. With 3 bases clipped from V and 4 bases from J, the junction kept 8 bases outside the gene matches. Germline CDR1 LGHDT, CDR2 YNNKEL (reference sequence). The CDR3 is CASSHMQGARKNIQYF. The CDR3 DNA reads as TGTGCCAGCAGCCATATGCAGGGGGCGCGTAAAAACATTCAGTACTTC.

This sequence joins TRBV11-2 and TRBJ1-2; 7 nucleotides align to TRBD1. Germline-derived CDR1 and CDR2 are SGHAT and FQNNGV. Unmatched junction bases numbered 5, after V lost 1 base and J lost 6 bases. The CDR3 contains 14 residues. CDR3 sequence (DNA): TGTGCCAGCAGCTTAGGGACAGGACCTAATGGCTACACCTTC. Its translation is CASSLGTGPNGYTF.

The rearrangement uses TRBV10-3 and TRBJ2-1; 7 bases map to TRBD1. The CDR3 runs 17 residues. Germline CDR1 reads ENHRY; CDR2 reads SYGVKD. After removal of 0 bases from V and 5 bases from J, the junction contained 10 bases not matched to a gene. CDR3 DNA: TGTGCCATCAGTGAGTCTCATCCGGGACAGATAAACAATGAGCAGTTCTTC. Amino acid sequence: CAISESHPGQINNEQFF.

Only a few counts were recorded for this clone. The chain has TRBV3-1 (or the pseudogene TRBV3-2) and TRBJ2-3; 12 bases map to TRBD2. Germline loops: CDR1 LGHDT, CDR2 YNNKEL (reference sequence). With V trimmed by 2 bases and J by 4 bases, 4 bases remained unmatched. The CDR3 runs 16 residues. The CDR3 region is CASSQSGTSGPDTQYF. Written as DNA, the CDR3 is TGTGCCAGCAGCCAATCTGGGACTAGCGGGCCAGATACGCAGTATTTT.

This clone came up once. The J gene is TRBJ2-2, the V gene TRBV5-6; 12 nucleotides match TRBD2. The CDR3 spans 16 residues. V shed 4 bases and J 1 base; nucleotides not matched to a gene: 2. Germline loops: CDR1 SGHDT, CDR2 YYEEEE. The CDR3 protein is CASSLTSGRNTGELFF. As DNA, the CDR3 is TGTGCCAGCAGCCTGACTAGCGGGAGGAACACCGGGGAGCTGTTTTTT.

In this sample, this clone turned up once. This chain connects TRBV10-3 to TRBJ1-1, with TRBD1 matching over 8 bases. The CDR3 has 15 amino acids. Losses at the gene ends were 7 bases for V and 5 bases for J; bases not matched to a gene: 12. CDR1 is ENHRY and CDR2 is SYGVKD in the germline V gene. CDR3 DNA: TGTGCCATCACCATGGACAGGGCGGTAGGGACTGAAGCTTTCTTT. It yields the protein CAITMDRAVGTEAFF.

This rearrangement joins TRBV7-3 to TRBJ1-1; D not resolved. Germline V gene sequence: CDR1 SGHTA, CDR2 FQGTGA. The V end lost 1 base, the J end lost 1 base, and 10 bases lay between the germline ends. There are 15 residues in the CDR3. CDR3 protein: CASSLSTGWNTEAFF. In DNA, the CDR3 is TGTGCCAGCAGCTTAAGCACGGGGTGGAACACTGAAGCTTTCTTT. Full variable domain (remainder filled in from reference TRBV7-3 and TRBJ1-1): GAGVSQTPSNKVTEKGKYVELRCDPISGHTALYWYRQSLGQGPEFLIYFQGTGAADDSGLPNDRFFAVRPEGSVSTLKIQRTERGDSAVYLCASSLSTGWNTEAFFGQGTRLTVV.

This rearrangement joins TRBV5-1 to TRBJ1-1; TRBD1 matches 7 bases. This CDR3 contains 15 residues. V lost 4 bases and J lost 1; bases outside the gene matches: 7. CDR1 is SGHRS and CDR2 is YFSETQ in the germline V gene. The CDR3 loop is CASSPWRDRNTEAFF. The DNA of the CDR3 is TGCGCCAGCAGCCCGTGGCGGGACAGGAACACTGAAGCTTTCTTT.

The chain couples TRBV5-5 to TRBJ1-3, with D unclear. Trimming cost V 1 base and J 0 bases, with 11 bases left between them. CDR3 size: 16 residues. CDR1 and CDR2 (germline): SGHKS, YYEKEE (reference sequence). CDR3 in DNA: TGTGCCAGCAGCTTGAGGGAGTTTTCCTCTGGAAACACCATATATTTT. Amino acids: CASSLREFSSGNTIYF.

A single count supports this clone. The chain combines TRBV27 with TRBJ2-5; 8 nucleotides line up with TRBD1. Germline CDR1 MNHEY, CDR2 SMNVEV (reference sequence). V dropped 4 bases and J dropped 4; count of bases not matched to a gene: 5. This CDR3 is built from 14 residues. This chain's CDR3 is CASSSTGAAETQYF. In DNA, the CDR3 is TGTGCCAGCAGTTCGACAGGGGCGGCAGAGACCCAGTACTTC.

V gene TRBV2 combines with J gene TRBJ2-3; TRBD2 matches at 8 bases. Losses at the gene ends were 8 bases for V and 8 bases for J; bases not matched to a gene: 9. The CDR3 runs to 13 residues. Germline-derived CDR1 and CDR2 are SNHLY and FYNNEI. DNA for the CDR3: TGTGCCAGCCGGGGCACCACTAGCGGTACGCAGTATTTT. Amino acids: CASRGTTSGTQYF.

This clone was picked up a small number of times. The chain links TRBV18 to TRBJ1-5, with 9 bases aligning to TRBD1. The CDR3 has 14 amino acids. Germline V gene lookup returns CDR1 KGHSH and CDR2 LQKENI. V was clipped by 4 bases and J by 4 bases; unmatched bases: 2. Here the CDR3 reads CASSRGQGNQPQHF. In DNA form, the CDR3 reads TGTGCCAGCTCACGGGGACAGGGAAATCAGCCCCAGCATTTT.

This chain's CDR3 is CASSQDWTSGSNTGELFF. The CDR3 DNA reads as TGTGCCAGCAGCCAAGATTGGACTAGCGGGTCGAACACCGGGGAGCTGTTTTTT. This chain uses TRBV4-2 with TRBJ2-2; 11 bases match TRBD2. The V gene end was trimmed by 0 bases and the J gene end by 0 bases; junction bases not matched to a gene: 3. The CDR3 loop spans 18 amino acids. CDR1 and CDR2 (germline): LGHNA, YNFKEQ.

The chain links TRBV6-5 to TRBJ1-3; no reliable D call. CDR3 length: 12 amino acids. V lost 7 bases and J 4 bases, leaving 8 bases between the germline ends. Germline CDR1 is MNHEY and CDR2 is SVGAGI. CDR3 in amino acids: CASTNTGNTIYF. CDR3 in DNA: TGTGCCAGCACCAACACGGGAAACACCATATATTTT.

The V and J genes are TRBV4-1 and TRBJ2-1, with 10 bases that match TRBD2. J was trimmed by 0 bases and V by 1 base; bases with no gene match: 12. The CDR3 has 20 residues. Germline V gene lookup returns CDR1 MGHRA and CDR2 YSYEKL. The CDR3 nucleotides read TGCGCCAGCAGCCAAGGCGGCGGGACTAGCGTTTGGGGCTCCTACAATGAGCAGTTCTTC. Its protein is CASSQGGGTSVWGSYNEQFF.